These 16 T cell receptor beta chains share one sample of origin, sequenced in a study of T cells in Graves' hyperthyroidism and ophthalmopathy. Amplification targeted TCR beta CDR3 regions from RNA transcripts. First-round RT-PCR of the TCR CDR3 relied on the HTBI primer set. In TCRdb, the multiplex PCR reads were re-called with MiXCR into one record per CDR3 protein. The sample lists 150,000 or so distinct CDR3 sequences; about 20% were seen once. Sequencing was performed on blood. These receptors all come from a woman between 45 and 65 years old with Graves' hyperthyroidism that later progressed to Graves' ophthalmopathy.

The chain joins TRBV20-1 to TRBJ2-3, with TRBD2 identical over 11 bases. This CDR3 has 13 residues. CDR1 and CDR2 (germline): DFQATT, SNEGSKA (reference sequence). The junction had 4 bases not matched to a gene; V was cut back by 5 bases and J by 6 bases. The CDR3 reads CSAAGTSGDTQYF. In nucleotides, the CDR3 is TGCAGTGCTGCCGGGACTAGCGGTGATACGCAGTATTTT.

This clonotype has at least ten counts. The chain combines TRBV7-9 with TRBJ2-1; 7 nucleotides align to TRBD2. The CDR3 contains 14 residues. CDR1 SEHNR and CDR2 FQNEAQ come from the germline V gene (reference sequence). With 2 bases clipped from V and 7 bases from J, the junction kept 5 bases outside the gene matches. The CDR3 reads CASSLLREGNEQFF. The CDR3 DNA follows: TGTGCCAGCAGCTTACTAAGGGAGGGTAATGAGCAGTTCTTC.

This clonotype occurred many times. The CDR3 here is CASSEGQGLVYGYTF. The CDR3 nucleotides read TGTGCCAGCAGTGAGGGACAGGGACTTGTCTATGGCTACACCTTC. This chain uses TRBV6-1 with TRBJ1-2; 9 nucleotides agree with TRBD1. The CDR3 covers 15 residues. The V segment lost 3 bases and the J segment 4 bases; nucleotides outside the gene matches: 6. The germline V gene has CDR1 MNHNS and CDR2 SASEGT.

The J gene is TRBJ1-4, the V gene TRBV10-2; possibly TRBD1 for D (5 bases). V lost 6 bases and J lost 6, with 17 bases in between. Germline CDR1 reads WSHSY; CDR2 reads SAAADI. This CDR3 region has 15 residues. CDR3 region: CASRPGLVEDEKLFF. The CDR3 DNA is TGCGCCAGCAGGCCGGGACTGGTGGAGGATGAAAAACTGTTTTTT.

There are many counts of this clonotype. The chain uses TRBV3-1 and TRBJ2-5; D is perhaps TRBD1 (5 bases). The CDR3 loop spans 14 amino acids. Germline loops: CDR1 LGHDT, CDR2 YNNKEL (reference sequence). Trimming shortened V by 3 bases and J by 5 bases, and 13 bases separated the two germline ends. The CDR3 coding sequence is TGTGCCAGCAGCCACGGGCTGGGGCAGGAGACCCAGTACTTC. Encoded protein: CASSHGLGQETQYF.

The V and J genes are TRBV5-1 and TRBJ1-1; D is uncertain. The V and J ends lost 1 base and 1 base respectively, with 5 bases between them. The CDR3 consists of 13 residues. Germline values: CDR1 SGHRS, CDR2 YFSETQ. The CDR3 reads CASSLNKNTEAFF. The DNA of the CDR3 is TGCGCCAGCAGCTTGAACAAGAACACTGAAGCTTTCTTT.

In its sample, this clonotype was seen a few times. The chain is built from TRBV12-3 or TRBV12-4 and TRBJ2-7, with D possibly matching TRBD2 (5 bases). CDR3 length: 16 residues. V gave up 1 base and J gave up 7 bases, with 20 bases separating them. The CDR3 region is CASSLVLADKLEEQYF. CDR3 nucleotide sequence: TGTGCCAGCAGTTTAGTTCTAGCCGATAAACTAGAGGAGCAGTACTTC.

This clonotype was picked up a small number of times. The chain is built from TRBV7-2 and TRBJ1-1; D perhaps matches TRBD1 (6 bases). This CDR3 is built from 15 residues. Per germline, CDR1 SGHTA and CDR2 FQGNSA. Trimming left V 0 bases short and J 4 bases short, with 12 bases between. As DNA, the CDR3 is TGTGCCAGCAGCTTAGCTCAGGGGTCGAGCACTGAAGCTTTCTTT. Amino acid sequence: CASSLAQGSSTEAFF.

This clonotype was detected only once. The chain has TRBV6-9 and TRBJ1-1; a weak D match, TRBD1 (6 bases). The CDR3 sequence is 13 residues long. V lost 6 bases and J lost 7, with 15 bases in between. The germline V gene encodes CDR1 MNHGY and CDR2 SVAAGI. Here the CDR3 DNA reads TGTGCCAGCAGCTATGGTCCGACAGGTGAAGCTTTCTTT. This codes for CASSYGPTGEAFF.

The gene calls are TRBV3-1 and TRBJ1-4; possibly TRBD1 for D (5 bases). CDR3 length: 14 amino acids. Trimming shortened V by 1 base and J by 7 bases, and 10 bases separated the two germline ends. Per the germline V gene, CDR1 is LGHDT and CDR2 is YNNKEL (reference sequence). The CDR3 sequence is CASSQGGVREKLFF. The CDR3 nucleotides are TGTGCCAGCAGCCAAGGGGGGGTACGTGAAAAACTGTTTTTT.

The chain is built from TRBV20-1 and TRBJ2-5; TRBD2 matches 12 bases. The germline gives CDR1 DFQATT, CDR2 SNEGSKA (reference sequence). The V gene end was trimmed by 7 bases and the J gene end by 2 bases; junction bases not matched to a gene: 5. This CDR3 has 14 residues. The CDR3 bases are TGCAGTGGGCAGACTAGCGGGAGACAAGAGACCCAGTACTTC. Translating gives CSGQTSGRQETQYF.

This sequence joins TRBV20-1 and TRBJ2-1; D not certain. The V end was cut by 5 bases, the J end by 3 bases, with 11 bases between. Germline lookup yields CDR1 DFQATT and CDR2 SNEGSKA (reference sequence). The CDR3 sequence is 13 residues long. The CDR3 reads CSAVAQNYNEQFF. In DNA, the CDR3 is TGCAGTGCTGTGGCCCAAAACTACAATGAGCAGTTCTTC.

J is TRBJ2-3 and V is TRBV4-1, with TRBD2 matching 10 bases. CDR3 size: 16 residues. CDR1 is MGHRA, CDR2 YSYEKL, per germline. The J segment lost 4 bases and the V segment lost 0 bases, leaving 4 bases of the junction unmatched. The CDR3 DNA reads as TGCGCCAGCAGCCAAGATTCTAGCGGGAGTTCAGATACGCAGTATTTT. It codes for CASSQDSSGSSDTQYF.

This clonotype has ten or more counts. The V and J genes are TRBV2 and TRBJ2-5; D not resolved. There are 11 residues in the CDR3. With 8 bases removed from V and 2 bases from J, the gap between germline ends came to 6 bases. Germline CDR1 is SNHLY and CDR2 is FYNNEI. Here the CDR3 DNA reads TGTGCCAGCTCCATACAAGAGACCCAGTACTTC. This translates into CASSIQETQYF.

This clonotype was seen repeatedly, ten times or more. The rearrangement joins TRBV28 to TRBJ1-2; no clear D gene. The CDR3 sequence is 14 residues long. Germline assignment: CDR1 MDHEN and CDR2 SYDVKM. Trimming took off 3 bases at V and 4 bases at J, with 12 bases between the two ends. Written as DNA, the CDR3 is TGTGCCAGCAGTTTGCAGAGCCGGATCTATGGCTACACCTTC. Its translation is CASSLQSRIYGYTF.

This clonotype has ten or more counts. V usage is TRBV3-1 and J usage is TRBJ1-1; 7 nucleotides line up with TRBD1. CDR1 and CDR2 (germline): LGHDT, YNNKEL (reference sequence). Trimming took 2 bases from V and 8 from J; bases not matched to a gene: 8. The CDR3 totals 14 residues. The CDR3 nucleotides are TGTGCCAGCAGCCAATTCGTCCGGGACAGCGAAGCTTTCTTT. Its protein is CASSQFVRDSEAFF.